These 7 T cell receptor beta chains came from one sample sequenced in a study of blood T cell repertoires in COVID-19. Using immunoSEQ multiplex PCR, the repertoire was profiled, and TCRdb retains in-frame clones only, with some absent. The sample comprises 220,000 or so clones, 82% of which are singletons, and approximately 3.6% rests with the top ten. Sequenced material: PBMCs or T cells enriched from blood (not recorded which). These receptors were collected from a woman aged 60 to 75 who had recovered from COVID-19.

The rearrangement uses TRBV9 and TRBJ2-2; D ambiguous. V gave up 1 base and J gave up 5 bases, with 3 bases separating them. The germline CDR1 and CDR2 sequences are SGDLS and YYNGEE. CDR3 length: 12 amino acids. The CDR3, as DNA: TGTGCCAGCAGCGTATCTACCGGGGAGCTGTTTTTT. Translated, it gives CASSVSTGELFF.

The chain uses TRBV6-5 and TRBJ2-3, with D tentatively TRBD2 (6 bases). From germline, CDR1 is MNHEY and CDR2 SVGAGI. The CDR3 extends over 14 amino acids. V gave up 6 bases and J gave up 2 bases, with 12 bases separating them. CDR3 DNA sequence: TGTGCCAGCAGGGCCCGGGAGACCACAGATACGCAGTATTTT. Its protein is CASRARETTDTQYF.

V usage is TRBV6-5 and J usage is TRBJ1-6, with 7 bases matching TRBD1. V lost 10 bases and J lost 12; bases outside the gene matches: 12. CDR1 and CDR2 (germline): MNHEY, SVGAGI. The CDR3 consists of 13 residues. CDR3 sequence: CATETTGWGPLHF. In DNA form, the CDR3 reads TGTGCCACTGAGACGACAGGGTGGGGACCCCTCCACTTT.

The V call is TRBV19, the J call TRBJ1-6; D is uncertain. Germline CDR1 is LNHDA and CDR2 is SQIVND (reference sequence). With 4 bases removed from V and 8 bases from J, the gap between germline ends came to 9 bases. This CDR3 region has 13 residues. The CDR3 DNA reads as TGTGCCAGTAGTAATTATCCGGATTCACCCCTCCACTTT. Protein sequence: CASSNYPDSPLHF.

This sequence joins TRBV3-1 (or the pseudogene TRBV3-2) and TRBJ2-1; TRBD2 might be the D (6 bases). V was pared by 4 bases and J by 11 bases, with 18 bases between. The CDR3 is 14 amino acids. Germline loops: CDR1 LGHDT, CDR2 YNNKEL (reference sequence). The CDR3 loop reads CASSPEAGGRKQFF. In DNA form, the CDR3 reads TGTGCCAGCAGCCCAGAGGCCGGGGGTCGAAAGCAGTTCTTC.

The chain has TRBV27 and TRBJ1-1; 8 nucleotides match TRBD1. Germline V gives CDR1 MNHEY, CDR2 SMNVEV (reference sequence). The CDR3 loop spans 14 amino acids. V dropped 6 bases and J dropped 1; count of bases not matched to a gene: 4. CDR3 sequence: CASSRTGPNTEAFF. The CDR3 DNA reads TGTGCCAGCAGCAGGACAGGGCCGAACACTGAAGCTTTCTTT.

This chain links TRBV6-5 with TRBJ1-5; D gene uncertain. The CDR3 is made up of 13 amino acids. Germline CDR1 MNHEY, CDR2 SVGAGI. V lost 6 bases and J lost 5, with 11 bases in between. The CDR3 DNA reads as TGTGCCAGCAGATCGGAGAGAGATCAGCCCCAGCATTTT. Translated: CASRSERDQPQHF.